This TCR beta chain stems from a study of blood T cell repertoires in COVID-19. On the study more broadly: The origin of the acute and convalescent COVID-19 samples was the United States, Italy and Spain.

The method was immunoSEQ multiplex PCR; TCRdb's version includes in-frame clones alone and lacks a portion of them. The sample lists some 90,000 clones, approximately 92% seen once, with 5% to 5.5% in the top ten. In germline, CDR1 is MDHEN, CDR2 SYDVKM. The V and J ends lost 2 bases and 5 bases respectively, with 3 bases between them. The CDR3 covers 11 residues. The chain has TRBV28 and TRBJ1-2, with no clear D. The sample comprised peripheral blood. The receptor's source is a woman at least 80 years old with active COVID-19. The CDR3: CASSLQYGYTF. The CDR3 DNA sequence: TGTGCCAGCAGTTTACAGTATGGCTACACCTTC.